This TCR beta chain was sequenced for a study of T-cell reconstitution after alpha-beta-depleted transplantation in children. The authors prepared the TCRbeta library with unique molecular identifiers. MiXCR, run by TCRdb on the PCR reads, gives a single entry per CDR3 protein. Among 450,000 to 600,000 distinct CDR3 sequences listed, about 18% were seen once. The CDR3 is 15 amino acids. The V gene lost 3 bases and the J gene lost 4 bases, with 15 bases spanning the gap. The germline CDR1 and CDR2 sequences are KGHSH and LQKENI. The chain couples TRBV18 to TRBJ2-5; no clear D. Sample: PBMCs from the stem cell graft donor, taken from the stem cell graft. The TCR comes from a human donor who donated a stem cell graft to a child with acute lymphoblastic leukemia. The CDR3 DNA follows: TGTGCCAGCTCACCCGCGCAGAGTAGTCGAGAGACCCAGTACTTC. The encoded protein is CASSPAQSSRETQYF. The variable domain in full, completed from reference TRBV18 and TRBJ2-5, reads NAGVMQNPRHLVRRRGQEARLRCSPMKGHSHVYWYRQLPEEGLKFMVYLQKENIIDESGMPKERFSAEFPKEGPSILRIQQVVRGDSAAYFCASSPAQSSRETQYFGPGTRLLVL.